What follows is one T cell receptor beta chain and its context. The antigen it binds to is not known. No qualities accompany the bases; no much larger clone lies one base away. The data originate from a study of T-cell memory formation after mild COVID-19 (dated by TCRdb to about 2021). Notes on the research overall: Most TCR sequence clusters were specific to one of the two donors. T-cell clones expanding and contracting after mild COVID-19 in two donors were tracked by longitudinal TCRalpha and TCRbeta repertoire sequencing. The cohort comprised two young, previously healthy adult volunteers, one female and one male.

Here is what the overall study found, with its caveats: Some responding clones were detected in pre-infection memory, suggesting pre-existing cross-reactive memory T cells joined the SARS-CoV-2 response. Contracting CD4+ clones appeared mostly in the CM and EM memory subsets, whereas CD8+ clones were enriched in EMRA. Clones that contracted from day 15 to 85 showed balanced CD4/CD8 phenotypes, whereas a second wave of clones that expanded from day 15 to 37 leaned towards CD4+. SARS-CoV-2 specificity was not confirmed for the second-wave clones peaking on day 37. Only a couple of mild cases were covered in the study, and larger cohorts including severe cases with pre-infection samples were considered necessary.

The germline V gene supplies CDR1 MDHEN and CDR2 SYDVKM. Spanning cysteine to valine, the CDR3 consists of 16 amino acids. The sequence is cut down to CDR3 DNA, 48 bases in frame from base 1. Cut back by 5 bases and 0 bases, the V and J ends lie 17 bases apart. Ficoll-Paque density gradient centrifugation was the method used to isolate PBMCs. Sequenced using an Illumina NovaSeq 6000. Using 5'RACE with constant-segment primers, TCRalpha and TCRbeta cDNA libraries were constructed, with sample barcodes and unique molecular identifiers added in the process. RNA was extracted from every sample with Trizol reagent. The libraries were amplified in two PCR steps, and the second step added a second sample barcode and Illumina TruSeq adapters. The libraries were sequenced on an Illumina NovaSeq using 2 x 150 bp paired-end reads. In the original analysis: Demultiplexing of reads and collapsing into UMI-guided consensus sequences were performed with migec v1.2.7. Using mixcr v2.1.11, UMI consensuses were aligned to TRA and TRB V and J templates and then assembled into clonotypes. Clonotypes were classified as expanded or contracted when called significant by both edgeR and NoisET, with noise models trained on biological replicates. For edgeR calls, a false discovery rate-adjusted p below 0.01 and a log2 fold-change threshold of 1 were applied. As an exploratory analysis of dynamics, max-normalized trajectories of the 1000 most abundant clonotypes were examined by PCA with hierarchical clustering. Separately sequenced CD4+ and CD8+ repertoires were used to assign a CD4 or CD8 phenotype to each responding clone. The public sequencing data were trimmed at Q25 with fastp and processed into clonotypes with MiXCR by TCRdb, which kept only in-frame beta chains. Merged by CDR3 protein, the rows form single entries marked with the most common genes and DNA. The V and J calls come from TCRdb's annotation, not from the publication. Present in this sample are approximately 150,000 distinct CDR3 sequences, about an eighth of which were seen just once. Of the sample, approximately 3.4% falls within the top ten clones.

The rearrangement combines TRBV28 with TRBJ2-7, with a tentative D gene TRBD2 over 6 matching bases. The sequencing sample was made of PBMCs or a T cell subset sorted from them (not recorded which). The TCR was taken from a man younger than 35 who had mild COVID-19 (a few samples of this study predate the infection). The sample titles of this study are shuffled in the database, so cell type and time point are left out; the donor was told from shared clones. The DNA sequence reads TGTGCCAGCAGTCCCTACGGGGGAAAGAGCTCCTACGAGCAGTACGTC. It specifies CASSPYGGKSSYEQYV.